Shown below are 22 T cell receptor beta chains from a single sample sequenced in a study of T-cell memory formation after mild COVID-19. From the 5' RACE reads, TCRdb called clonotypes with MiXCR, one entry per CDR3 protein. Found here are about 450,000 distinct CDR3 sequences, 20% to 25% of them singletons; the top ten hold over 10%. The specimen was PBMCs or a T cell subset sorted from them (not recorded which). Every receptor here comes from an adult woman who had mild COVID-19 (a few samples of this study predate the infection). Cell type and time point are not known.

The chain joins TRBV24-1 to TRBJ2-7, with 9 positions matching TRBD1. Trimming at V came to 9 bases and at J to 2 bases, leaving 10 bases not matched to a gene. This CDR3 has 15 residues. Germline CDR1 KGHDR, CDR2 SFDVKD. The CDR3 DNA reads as TGTGCCACCGCCTCTTCCGGGACAGGGCCCTACGAGCAGTACTTC. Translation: CATASSGTGPYEQYF.

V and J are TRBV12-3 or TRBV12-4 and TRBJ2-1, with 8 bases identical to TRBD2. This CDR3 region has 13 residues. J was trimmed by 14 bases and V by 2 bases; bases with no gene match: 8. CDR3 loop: CASSLFLAGGKFF. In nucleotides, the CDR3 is TGTGCCAGCAGTTTATTTCTAGCGGGTGGTAAGTTCTTC.

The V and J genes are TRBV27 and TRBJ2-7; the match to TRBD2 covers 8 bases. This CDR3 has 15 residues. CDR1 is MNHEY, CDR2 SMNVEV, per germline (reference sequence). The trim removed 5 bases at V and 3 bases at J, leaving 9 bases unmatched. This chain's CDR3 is CASSPGGGPRYEQYF. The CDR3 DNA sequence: TGTGCCAGCAGTCCGGGGGGGGGGCCGCGCTACGAGCAGTACTTC.

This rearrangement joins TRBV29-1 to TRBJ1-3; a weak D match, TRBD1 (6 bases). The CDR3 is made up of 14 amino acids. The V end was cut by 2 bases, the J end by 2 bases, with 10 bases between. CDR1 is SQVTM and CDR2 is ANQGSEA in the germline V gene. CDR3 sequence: CSVEQGMAGNTIYF. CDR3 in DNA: TGCAGCGTTGAACAGGGGATGGCTGGAAACACCATATATTTT.

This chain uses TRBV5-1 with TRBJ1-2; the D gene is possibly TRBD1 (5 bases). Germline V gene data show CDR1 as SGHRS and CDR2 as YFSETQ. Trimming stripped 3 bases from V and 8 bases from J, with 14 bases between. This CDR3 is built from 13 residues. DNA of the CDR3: TGCGCCAGCAGCTACCTCCAGGGTTGGGGCTACACCTTC. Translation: CASSYLQGWGYTF.

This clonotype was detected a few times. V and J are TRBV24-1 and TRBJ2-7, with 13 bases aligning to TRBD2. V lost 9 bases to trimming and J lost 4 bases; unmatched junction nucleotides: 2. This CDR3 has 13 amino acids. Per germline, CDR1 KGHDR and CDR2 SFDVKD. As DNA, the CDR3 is TGTGCCACCGGACTAGCGGGAGAGTACGAGCAGTACTTC. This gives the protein CATGLAGEYEQYF.

CDR3 nucleotide sequence: TGTGCCACCAGTGATTGGAGCGGGAAGAGCTCCTACAATGAGCAGTTCTTC. This encodes CATSDWSGKSSYNEQFF. The chain combines TRBV24-1 with TRBJ2-1, with TRBD2 matching 7 bases. The CDR3 totals 17 residues. Germline CDR1 and CDR2: KGHDR and SFDVKD. The trim removed 2 bases at V and 0 bases at J, leaving 6 bases unmatched.

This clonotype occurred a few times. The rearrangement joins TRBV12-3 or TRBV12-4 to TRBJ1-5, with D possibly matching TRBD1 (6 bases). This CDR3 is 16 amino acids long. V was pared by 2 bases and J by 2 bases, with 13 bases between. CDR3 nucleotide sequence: TGTGCCAGCAGTTTACGGGGGGCAGGAGGCAATCAGCCCCAGCATTTT. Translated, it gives CASSLRGAGGNQPQHF.

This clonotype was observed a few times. CDR3 in DNA: TGCGCCAGCAGCCAGCCAGGACAGGGCATCTACGAGCAGTACTTC. As protein: CASSQPGQGIYEQYF. The chain is built from TRBV4-1 and TRBJ2-7; 8 bases match TRBD1. CDR1 is MGHRA, CDR2 YSYEKL, per germline. This CDR3 has 15 residues. Trimming cost V 3 bases and J 3 bases; bases outside gene matches: 7.

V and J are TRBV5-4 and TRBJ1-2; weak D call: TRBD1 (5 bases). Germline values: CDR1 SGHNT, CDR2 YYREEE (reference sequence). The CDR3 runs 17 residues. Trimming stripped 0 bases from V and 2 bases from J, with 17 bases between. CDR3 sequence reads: CASSLAVGSRVNYGYTF. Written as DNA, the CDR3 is TGTGCCAGCAGCTTGGCCGTGGGAAGCAGGGTGAACTATGGCTACACCTTC.

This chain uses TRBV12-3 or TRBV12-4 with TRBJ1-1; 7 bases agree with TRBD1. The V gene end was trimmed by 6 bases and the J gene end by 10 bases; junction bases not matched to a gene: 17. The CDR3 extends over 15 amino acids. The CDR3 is CASSIQPGQKGGAFF. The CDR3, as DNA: TGTGCCAGCAGCATACAACCGGGACAGAAGGGGGGAGCTTTCTTT.

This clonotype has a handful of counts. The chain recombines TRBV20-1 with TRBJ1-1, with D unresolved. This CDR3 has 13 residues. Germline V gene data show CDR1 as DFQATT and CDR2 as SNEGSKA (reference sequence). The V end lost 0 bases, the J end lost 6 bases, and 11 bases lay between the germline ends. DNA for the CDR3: TGCAGTGCTAGAGAGGATCTACACTCTGAAGCTTTCTTT. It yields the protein CSAREDLHSEAFF.

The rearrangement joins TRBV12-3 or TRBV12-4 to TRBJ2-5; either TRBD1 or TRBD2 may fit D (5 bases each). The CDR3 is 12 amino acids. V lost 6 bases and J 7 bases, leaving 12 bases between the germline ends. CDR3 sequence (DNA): TGTGCCAGCAGCGGGGCCGGCTGGACCCAGTACTTC. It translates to CASSGAGWTQYF.

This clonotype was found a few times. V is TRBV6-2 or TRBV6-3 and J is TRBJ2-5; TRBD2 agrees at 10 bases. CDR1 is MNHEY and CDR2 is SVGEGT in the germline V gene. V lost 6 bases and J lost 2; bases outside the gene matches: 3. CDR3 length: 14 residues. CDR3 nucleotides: TGTGCCAGCAGACCACTAGCGGGACAAGAGACCCAGTACTTC. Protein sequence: CASRPLAGQETQYF.

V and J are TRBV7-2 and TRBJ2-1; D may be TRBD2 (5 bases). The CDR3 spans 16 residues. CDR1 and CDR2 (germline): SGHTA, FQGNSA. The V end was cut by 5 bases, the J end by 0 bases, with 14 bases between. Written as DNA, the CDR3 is TGTGCCAGCAGCCAAAACGGACTGAGCTCCTACAATGAGCAGTTCTTC. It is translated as CASSQNGLSSYNEQFF.

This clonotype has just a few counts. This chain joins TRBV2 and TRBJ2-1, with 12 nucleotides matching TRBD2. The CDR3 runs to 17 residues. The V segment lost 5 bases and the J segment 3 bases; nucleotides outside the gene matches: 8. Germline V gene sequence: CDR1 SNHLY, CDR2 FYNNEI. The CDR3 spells CASSYRLAGEGYNEQFF. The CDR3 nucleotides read TGTGCCAGCAGTTACAGACTAGCGGGGGAAGGCTACAATGAGCAGTTCTTC.

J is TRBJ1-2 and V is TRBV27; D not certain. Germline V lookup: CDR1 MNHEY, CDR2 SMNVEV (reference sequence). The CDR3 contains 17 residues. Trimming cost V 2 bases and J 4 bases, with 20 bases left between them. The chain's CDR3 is CASSLMWESGGIYGYTF. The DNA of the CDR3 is TGTGCCAGCAGTTTAATGTGGGAATCGGGTGGAATCTATGGCTACACCTTC.

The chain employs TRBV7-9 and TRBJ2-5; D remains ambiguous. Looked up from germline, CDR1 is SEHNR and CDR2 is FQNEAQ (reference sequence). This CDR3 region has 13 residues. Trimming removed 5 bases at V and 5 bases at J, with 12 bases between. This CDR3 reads CASSPMLGETQYF. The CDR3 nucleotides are TGTGCCAGCAGCCCCATGCTTGGGGAGACCCAGTACTTC.

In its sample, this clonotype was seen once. DNA of the CDR3: TGCGCCAGCAGCCATTCTGCGACAGGGCTTTTGGGAGAGCAGTTCTTC. Translation: CASSHSATGLLGEQFF. The genes are TRBV4-1 and TRBJ2-1; 7 bases agree with TRBD1. CDR3 size: 16 residues. After removal of 3 bases from V and 10 bases from J, the junction contained 15 bases not matched to a gene. The germline V gene encodes CDR1 MGHRA and CDR2 YSYEKL.

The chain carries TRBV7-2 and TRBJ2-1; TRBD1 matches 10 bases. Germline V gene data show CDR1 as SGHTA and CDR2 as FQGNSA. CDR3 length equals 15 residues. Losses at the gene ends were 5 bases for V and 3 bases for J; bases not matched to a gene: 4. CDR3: CASSRRDRGYNEQFF. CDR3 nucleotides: TGTGCCAGCAGCCGGAGGGACAGGGGCTACAATGAGCAGTTCTTC.

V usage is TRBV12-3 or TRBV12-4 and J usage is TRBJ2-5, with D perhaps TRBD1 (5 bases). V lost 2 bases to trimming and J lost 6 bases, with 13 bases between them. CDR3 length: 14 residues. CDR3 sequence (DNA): TGTGCCAGCAGTTTATCCCAGGGTGTGCAGACCCAGTACTTC. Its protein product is CASSLSQGVQTQYF.

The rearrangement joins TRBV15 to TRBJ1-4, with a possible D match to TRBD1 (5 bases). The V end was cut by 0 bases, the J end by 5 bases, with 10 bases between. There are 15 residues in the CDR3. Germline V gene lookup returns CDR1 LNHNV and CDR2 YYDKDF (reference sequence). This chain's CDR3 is CATSRDGGGNEKLFF. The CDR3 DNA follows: TGTGCCACCAGCAGAGATGGCGGGGGGAATGAAAAACTGTTTTTT.